A selection of T cell receptor beta chains follows, all from one sample in a study of blood T cells in healthy people across ages. TCRdb reprocessed the 5' RACE reads with MiXCR, giving one entry per CDR3 protein. In the table there are around 1,800,000 distinct CDR3 sequences, approximately 40% of which are singletons. The sequenced sample consisted of blood. These receptors originate from a human donor in good health. Each CDR3 is given with its conserved first and last residue. D genes are given only for firm matches. Clone size is not always given. Where it is, it says once, few, many or a class for expanded clones.

clone_size,v_call,j_call,d_call,cdr3_nt,cdr3_aa
NA,TRBV7-2,TRBJ2-5,NA,TGTGCCTGCAGCATACAGGGTTTACAAGAGACCCAGTACTTC,CACSIQGLQETQYF
NA,TRBV4-2,TRBJ2-1,NA,TGTGCCAGCAGCCAAGGGGCTAGTTTTGATGAGCAGTTCTTC,CASSQGASFDEQFF
NA,TRBV11-2,TRBJ2-7,NA,TGTGCCAGCAGCTTAAGTCAAGGACACGGCCCGATCTACGAGCAGTACTTC,CASSLSQGHGPIYEQYF
few,TRBV7-3,TRBJ2-3,TRBD2,TGTGCCAGCAGTTCCGCGGGGGGGGAGACAGATACGCAGTATTTT,CASSSAGGETDTQYF
NA,TRBV11-2,TRBJ2-1,TRBD2,TGTGCCAGCAGCTTAGGCCCAGCGGGGCGATCCCACGAGCAGTTCTTC,CASSLGPAGRSHEQFF
few,TRBV4-2,TRBJ2-7,NA,TGTGCCAGCAGCCAAGGATTGGGCGCAGCTCGGACACCCTACGAGCAGTACTTC,CASSQGLGAARTPYEQYF
few,TRBV7-3,TRBJ1-2,NA,TGTGCCAGCAGCTGGGTCACGGTCTATGGCTACACCTTC,CASSWVTVYGYTF
NA,TRBV7-6,TRBJ1-5,NA,TGTGCCAGCAGTTCAGATTATGATCAGCCCCAGCATTTT,CASSSDYDQPQHF
NA,TRBV19,TRBJ2-7,TRBD1,TGTGCCAGTAGTATAGAAGGGACAGGGATGTACTACGAGCAGTACTTC,CASSIEGTGMYYEQYF
once,TRBV2,TRBJ1-5,NA,TGTGCCAGCAGTGTCCACGGGGCATCAAATCAGCCCCAGCATTTT,CASSVHGASNQPQHF
NA,TRBV6-5,TRBJ1-2,TRBD1,TGTGCCAGCAGTTTCCTTTCACCGGGACAGGGTAACTATGGCTACACCTTC,CASSFLSPGQGNYGYTF
NA,TRBV28,TRBJ2-1,TRBD2,TGTGCCAGCAGTTTCCCTGGACTAGCGGGGAACAATGAGCAGTTCTTC,CASSFPGLAGNNEQFF
NA,TRBV4-1,TRBJ2-7,TRBD1,TGCGCCAGCAGCCCGGGGACAGGTCTTACGAACGAGCAGTACTTC,CASSPGTGLTNEQYF
NA,TRBV14,TRBJ2-1,NA,TGTGCCAGCAGCCAAGACAGACTAGAGCAGTTCTTC,CASSQDRLEQFF
few,TRBV4-3,TRBJ1-4,NA,TGCGCCAGCAGCCAAGATTTCGGGACAACTAATGAAAAACTGTTTTTT,CASSQDFGTTNEKLFF
few,TRBV9,TRBJ1-2,NA,TGTGCCAGCAGCCCCCGGGTGGGTGAGGGCCTCGACTATGGCTACACCTTC,CASSPRVGEGLDYGYTF
few,TRBV5-4,TRBJ1-2,TRBD1,TGTGCCAGCAGCCTACTGACAGGGATTCGACGTGGCTACACCTTC,CASSLLTGIRRGYTF
many,TRBV6-2/TRBV6-3,TRBJ2-6,NA,TGTGCCAGCAGCAACAGGGATTCTGGGGCCAACGTCCTGACTTTC,CASSNRDSGANVLTF
NA,TRBV4-3,TRBJ2-7,TRBD2,TGCGCCAGCAGCCAAGAAAAGTCCAGCGGGGGGGAATACGAGCAGTACTTC,CASSQEKSSGGEYEQYF
NA,TRBV5-5,TRBJ2-7,NA,TGTGCCAGCAGCTTCGAGTTCCGTACCCTCTACGAGCAGTACTTC,CASSFEFRTLYEQYF
NA,TRBV5-8,TRBJ1-6,NA,TGTGCCAGCAGCTTGGTAACCCGCTCCTATAATTCACCCCTCCACTTT,CASSLVTRSYNSPLHF
NA,TRBV7-8,TRBJ1-6,NA,TGTGCCAGCAGCTTAGAACGTCGGACAGAAGATTCACCCCTCCACTTT,CASSLERRTEDSPLHF
few,TRBV12-3/TRBV12-4,TRBJ1-2,NA,TGTGCCAGCAGTTTCGCAGGGTTTGGTTGGTATGGCTACACCTTC,CASSFAGFGWYGYTF
NA,TRBV5-1,TRBJ2-5,NA,TGCGCCAGCAGAGACGGGACTCAGCAAGAGACCCAGTACTTC,CASRDGTQQETQYF
few,TRBV6-4,TRBJ2-1,TRBD2,TGTGCCAGCACCAAACGAGCGGGGGGCAACTACAATGAGCAGTTCTTC,CASTKRAGGNYNEQFF
NA,TRBV6-2/TRBV6-3,TRBJ2-1,NA,TGTGCCAGCGGGGAACCACCTTATTACAATGAGCAGTTCTTC,CASGEPPYYNEQFF
many,TRBV6-6,TRBJ1-2,TRBD1,TGTGCCAGCAGTGCCAGGGACAGGGAGGACTATGGCTACACCTTC,CASSARDREDYGYTF
few,TRBV20-1,TRBJ1-2,NA,TGCAGTGCTCCGGTGGGGGGGAGCTATGGCTACACCTTC,CSAPVGGSYGYTF
NA,TRBV6-2/TRBV6-3,TRBJ1-5,NA,TGTGCCTGCCACCCCGTATCGGGAACTCAGCCCCAGCATTTT,CACHPVSGTQPQHF
NA,TRBV2,TRBJ1-5,TRBD1,TGTGCCAGCAGGACCCGGACAGGGGATCAGCCCCAGCATTTT,CASRTRTGDQPQHF
few,TRBV19,TRBJ2-1,TRBD1,TGTGCCAGTAGTGTAGGGACAGGGGCTTACAATGAGCAGTTCTTC,CASSVGTGAYNEQFF
NA,TRBV5-1,TRBJ1-5,NA,TGCGCCAGCAGCATGGGACTTAATAGCAATCAGCCCCAGCATTTT,CASSMGLNSNQPQHF
NA,TRBV4-3,TRBJ1-2,NA,TGCGCCAGCAGCCAAGCGGTTCAGGGGACCCTTTATGGCTACACCTTC,CASSQAVQGTLYGYTF
few,TRBV2,TRBJ1-5,NA,TGTGCCAGCAGTGATTGGAGACAGCCCCAGCATTTT,CASSDWRQPQHF
few,TRBV4-3,TRBJ1-4,NA,TGCGCCAGCTCCCGTTCAGCAACTAATGAAAAACTGTTTTTT,CASSRSATNEKLFF
NA,TRBV29-1,TRBJ2-7,TRBD1,TGCAGCGTCTTGACAGGGGGCTTCTACGAGCAGTACTTC,CSVLTGGFYEQYF
few,TRBV29-1,TRBJ1-5,NA,TGCAGCGTCAGGGATTTTGGCAATCAGCCCCAGCATTTT,CSVRDFGNQPQHF
NA,TRBV6-6,TRBJ2-1,NA,TGTGCCAGCAGCGACAGCAGATTAAGCTCCTACAATGAGCAGTTCTTC,CASSDSRLSSYNEQFF
NA,TRBV25-1,TRBJ2-3,TRBD1,TGTGCCAGCAGTCTTCGGACAGGGACCTCCTCAGATACGCAGTATTTT,CASSLRTGTSSDTQYF